This entry describes one T cell receptor (beta chain). These data belong to a study of T cells in Graves' hyperthyroidism and ophthalmopathy. Amplification targeted TCR beta CDR3 regions from RNA transcripts. HTBI primers were used for first-round RT-PCR of the TCR CDR3. TCRdb called the multiplex PCR reads again in MiXCR, with one record for every CDR3 protein. The data hold almost 600,000 distinct CDR3 sequences, with about 14% observed a single time. V lost 3 bases and J lost 4; bases outside the gene matches: 1. The V gene's germline CDR1 is LNHDA and CDR2 SQIVND (reference sequence). CDR3 length equals 13 residues.

The chain has TRBV19 and TRBJ2-3; 7 bases are shared with TRBD1. This clonotype was obtained from a woman in her twenties or thirties with Graves' hyperthyroidism that later progressed to Graves' ophthalmopathy. Source material: blood. As DNA, the CDR3 is TGTGCCAGTAGTATGACAGGGCCAGATACGCAGTATTTT. Translation gives CASSMTGPDTQYF. Full variable domain (outside the CDR3, taken from reference TRBV19 and TRBJ2-3): DGGITQSPKYLFRKEGQNVTLSCEQNLNHDAMYWYRQDPGQGLRLIYYSQIVNDFQKGDIAEGYSVSREKKESFPLTVTSAQKNPTAFYLCASSMTGPDTQYFGPGTRLTVL.